This T cell receptor (beta chain) was recovered during a study of shared clonotypes between healthy human individuals. Each donor was a Caucasian adult residing in Nashville, Tennessee. In this sample, this clone turned up once. Assay runs were performed at deep level. Source study methods: ImmunoSEQ output held junction-only sequences without quality scores, so filtering differed. The protocol was immunoSEQ multiplex PCR, while the TCRdb copy is restricted to in-frame clones and leaves out a portion. V, J and clone size are taken as reported in that table, and D and trimming were inferred from the DNA itself. The table includes some 1.4 million clones, approximately 97% detected once. The sequencing sample was made of naive CD4+ T cells sorted from blood. Described subset: CD45RA+ positively selected. This sequence was found in a man aged 30-40 years in good health.

The CDR3 spells CASSYSGTARETQYF. The CDR3 nucleotides read TGTGCCAGCAGTTACTCTGGGACTGCAAGAGAGACCCAGTACTTC. This chain uses TRBV6-5 with TRBJ2-5; D is possibly TRBD2 (6 bases). Trimming left V 0 bases short and J 4 bases short, with 12 bases between. Looked up from germline, CDR1 is MNHEY and CDR2 is SVGAGI. The CDR3 has 15 amino acids.